This entry describes one T cell receptor beta chain. No cognate antigen has been identified for it. No base quality information exists; no much larger clone differs at one position. This entry comes from a study of shared clonotypes between healthy human individuals (dated by TCRdb to the early 2020s). Concerning the study at large: The cohort included a few men and two women between 18 and 49 years of age. Different laboratories and diverse techniques were used to prepare libraries and sequence TCR repertoires, to increase sequencing depth and limit assay-specific biases. Each donor's leukapheresis produced roughly between about 0.8 and 10 billion PBMCs. For each donor, three plates each were used for CD4 naive and CD4 memory, two plates were used for CD8 naive, and one plate was used for CD8 memory. To estimate repertoire size and how much clonotypes are shared between individuals, the study performed deep sequencing of blood TCR repertoires from five healthy adults. Study-wide findings and limitations: Clonotypes shared by all four sorted-subset donors showed higher generation probabilities than non-shared clonotypes. Rarefaction of sorted-subset datasets indicated incomplete sequencing despite the large sequencing depth. Estimated clonotype richness was generally larger for naive than for memory subsets. Pairwise subsampling led to the expectation that sequencing depth would affect the degree of clonotype sharing among donors. Roughly 5% of naive CD4, around 4% of naive CD8, roughly 2.4% of memory CD4, and about 0.4% of memory CD8 clonotypes were shared across four donors. Because the study included only a small number of donors, the genetic and exposure-history diversity represented was limited. Sampling was limited to blood, and TCR repertoires in tissue likely differ from TCR repertoires in blood.

CD8 naive samples were CD45RO-negative cells positively selected for CCR7, giving a CD45RA+CCR7+ population that excluded TemRA cells. The donors were healthy, HIV-negative adults with no recently reported acute infections or vaccinations. Every donor was a Caucasian adult residing in Nashville, Tennessee, USA. After blood collection by leukapheresis, PBMCs were isolated using Ficoll-Histopaque density gradient centrifugation and then cryopreserved in the vapor phase of liquid nitrogen. Analytical flow cytometry was used to check the purity and quantity of each magnetically sorted T cell population. Genomic DNA was isolated from every sorted fraction and measured by UV absorbance on a Nanodrop 2000c. TCR CDR3 regions were amplified from genomic DNA by multiplex PCR using the deep immunoSEQ assay. Extracted genomic DNA from each cell subset was spread evenly across all wells of several immunoSEQ 96-well plates, with each plate serving as a replicate. Each replicate PCR for sorted subsets received around 210 ng genomic DNA, equal to roughly 30,000 T cell genomes. The purified libraries were quantified using a Qubit 3.0 fluorometer, sized with a Bioanalyzer 2100, and then quantified again using the KAPA Library Quantification kit. Each immunoSEQ 96-well plate was sequenced on its own single-read 150-cycle Illumina NextSeq 550 flow cell. Per the original workflow: Because the immunoSEQ output held only junctional sequences and lacked quality scores, the filtering could not match the filtering applied to full-length reads. To assign V/J genes and CDR3, sequences were annotated using PyIR, a Python wrapper for IgBLAST v1.9, with IMGT germline references. Reads with weak V/J assignments (E-value above 1e-6), missing CDR3, stop codons, out-of-frame junctions, or ambiguous translated residues were removed. V3J clonotypes were defined as sequences sharing the same inferred V gene, J gene, and CDR3 amino acid sequence. To compute the percentage overlap between repertoires, the number of shared unique clonotypes was divided by the size of the smaller repertoire. RTK rarefaction, the Chao1 estimator, and Recon v2.1 estimates of unobserved clonotypes were used to assess repertoire richness. For all TCRbeta clonotypes obtained by the gDNA method from a handful of donors, generation probabilities were computed with OLGA. As stored in TCRdb, this immuneACCESS dataset retains in-frame rearrangements with V and J assigned. A fraction of the clones does not appear; measured against another copy, unresolved V genes explain less than half of the discrepancy, and the remainder lacks a known reason. D and trimming come from the DNA, and the V and J calls and clone size come from that table. Counted in this sample were about 750,000 clones; roughly 92% of them appeared once. The ten largest clones capture around 24% of the sample.

Relative to germline, V is 2 bases shorter and J is 6 bases shorter, with 10 bases between their ends. CDR1 SEHNR and CDR2 FQNEAQ are derived from the germline V gene (reference sequence). The CDR3, from cysteine to phenylalanine, totals 13 residues. The retained sequence is limited to the CDR3, 39 bases, with the frame set at the first base. Sequencing input: naive CD8+ T cells sorted from blood. Read against the paper, the sample's cell subset or site label means: CD45RA+CCR7+. The V and J segments used are TRBV7-9 and TRBJ2-5; a confident D gene designation cannot be given. This receptor was taken from a man under 40 in good health. The CDR3 protein sequence reads: CASSLLLSQTQYF. The nucleotide sequence is given as TGTGCCAGCAGCTTATTGCTATCCCAGACCCAGTACTTC.